The entry that follows covers one T cell receptor (beta chain) sequence. There is no known antigen for this receptor. Per-base quality was not reported, and no clone a single base away is much larger than it. All patients had node-negative disease on CT and PET/CT, and none had a history of other malignancies or had previously received chemotherapy or radiotherapy. About 6.2 milliliters of peripheral venous blood were drawn into EDTA tubes at each of two time points. PBMCs were isolated by Ficoll-Paque Plus density-gradient centrifugation. Right after collection, samples were kept at -80 degrees C until analysis. Two rounds of multiplex PCR were performed to amplify the TCR beta CDR3 region from genomic DNA. In the first PCR round, primers specific to each TRBV and TRBJ gene were used, and the primer sequences were filed in Chinese patent CN105087789A. The second PCR round used universal primers. The Roche High Pure PCR Template Preparation Kit was used to extract genomic DNA from frozen PBMCs. Libraries were sequenced paired-end with 151 bp reads on an Illumina HiSeq 3000. Regarding the original processing steps: CutAdapt was used to remove raw reads lacking the multiplex PCR primer sequences. Using PEAR, the high-quality paired reads were merged into contigs. MiXCR assigned TRB V, D and J gene segments to each contig by aligning to reference sequences. To remove sequencing errors, CDR3 sequences were clustered according to base quality and sequence similarity. Diversity was measured as Shannon entropy normalized by the natural log of productive TCR sequence number. One minus Shannon entropy divided by the natural log of the number of unique clonotypes was used as the definition of clonality. Progression-free survival cut-offs for repertoire metrics were chosen using the Youden index of ROC curves, with analyses run in R 3.5.3. The public sequencing data were trimmed at Q25 with fastp and processed into clonotypes with MiXCR by TCRdb, which kept only in-frame beta chains. CDR3 protein sequences are deduplicated, and each keeps its most common genes and DNA. TCRdb's processing, not the authors' own work, is the source of the V and J calls. The sample table contains 10,000 to 15,000 distinct CDR3 sequences; only one count was recorded for less than 55% of them. The ten largest account for 40% of the sample.

This record belongs to a study of prognosis after radiotherapy for stage I lung cancer (dated by TCRdb to about 2021). General notes on the study: Between early 2018 and January 2019, 20 or so stage I NSCLC patients were enrolled in Nanjing, China. Newly diagnosed primary stage I lung tumors were found in some 14 patients, while oligometastatic NSCLC after surgical resection of the primary tumor was found in roughly five. All patients were regarded as medically inoperable, because of comorbidities in about a dozen patients and refusal of surgery in about seven patients. The cohort was made up of 10 to 15 men and about 6 women, with a median age of around 70 years and an age range of 53 to 84 years. Roughly 12 patients had adenocarcinoma and about seven had squamous cell carcinoma as the tumor histology. Image-guided IMRT or VMAT was used to deliver SBRT in 3 to 5 fractions at a biologically effective dose of at least 100 Gy. No patient received concurrent therapy alongside SBRT. After SBRT, distant metastases developed in about 20% of the 19 patients at a median of about seven months, while the remaining 15 patients had no significant progression. This study profiled peripheral blood TCR beta repertoires from stage I NSCLC patients before and after stereotactic body radiotherapy and linked the repertoires to distant failure. The study took one blood sample before SBRT and one after SBRT from each of roughly 19 patients and sequenced all 38 samples. Here is what the overall study found, with its caveats: TRBV and TRBJ usage frequencies reportedly varied with metastasis status, involving two V genes at baseline and about 10 V and two J genes after SBRT. Whether the expanded TCR clones were tumor-specific was not determined. Post-SBRT Shannon entropy and its change from baseline were lower in patients who developed distant metastases; baseline Shannon entropy was not associated with metastases. Unique TCR clone counts fell after SBRT (median 10,088 before versus under 8,000 after; Wilcoxon paired P=0.011). No adjustment for multiple comparisons was applied to any of the reported P values. Limitations of the study included a small cohort and short follow-up, and the study findings need independent validation.

Its CDR3 holds 13 amino acids, cysteine through phenylalanine. Only the CDR3 part of the read is kept: 39 bases, read in frame from the first base. The V end loses 6 bases and the J end loses 3 bases, and a stretch of 9 bases separates them. In the germline V gene (reference sequence), CDR1 corresponds to MNHEY and CDR2 to SMNVEV. Here the chain combines TRBV27 and TRBJ2-1; no D gene call is confident. This TCR came from a donor older than 45 with non-small cell lung cancer. Specimen: PBMCs, collected before or after stereotactic body radiation therapy (not recorded which). The DNA is as follows: TGTGCCAGCAGCAAACCGAACTACAATGAGCAGTTCTTC. Its translation reads: CASSKPNYNEQFF.